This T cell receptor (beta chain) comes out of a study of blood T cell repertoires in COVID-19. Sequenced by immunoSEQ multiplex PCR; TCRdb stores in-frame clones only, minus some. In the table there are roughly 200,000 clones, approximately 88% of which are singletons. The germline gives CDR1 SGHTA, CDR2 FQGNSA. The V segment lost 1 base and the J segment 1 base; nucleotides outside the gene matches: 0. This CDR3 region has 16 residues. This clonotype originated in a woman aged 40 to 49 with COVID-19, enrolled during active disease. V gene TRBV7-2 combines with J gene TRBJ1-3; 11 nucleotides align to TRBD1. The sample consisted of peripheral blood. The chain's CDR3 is CASSLGDRGSGNTIYF. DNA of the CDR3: TGTGCCAGCAGCTTAGGGGACAGGGGGTCTGGAAACACCATATATTTT.